The present TCR beta chain was sequenced within a study of T-cell reconstitution after alpha-beta-depleted transplantation in children. The ends were cut back, 2 bases at V and 4 bases at J, with 11 bases in the middle. The CDR3 consists of 14 residues. From germline, CDR1 is PRHDT and CDR2 FYEKMQ (reference sequence). The TCRbeta library incorporated unique molecular identifiers. TCRdb analysed the PCR reads with MiXCR anew, one entry per CDR3 protein. The sample gives about 610,000 distinct CDR3 sequences, 8% to 11% of which show up once; 4% is in the top ten. This clonotype was observed a handful of times.

Sequenced material: PBMCs from the stem cell graft donor, taken from the stem cell graft. The source of this sequence is a human donor who donated a stem cell graft to a child with acute myeloid leukemia. This sequence joins TRBV13 and TRBJ1-1; D perhaps matches TRBD1 (5 bases). CDR3 DNA: TGTGCCAGCAGCTTAACTTGGCAGGGCACTGAAGCTTTCTTT. This sequence encodes CASSLTWQGTEAFF.